Listed below are T cell receptor beta chains from one sample, sequenced in a study of OX40 agonist ivuxolimab in advanced cancers. Sequencing was performed with immunoSEQ multiplex PCR; in TCRdb, only in-frame clones are kept and a portion is missing. The table includes 75,000 to 95,000 clones, roughly 90% detected once. The starting material was CD4+ or CD8+ T cells sorted from blood, obtained in a trial of the OX40 agonist ivuxolimab. These receptors were obtained from an adult with an advanced solid tumor such as melanoma, head and neck, liver or kidney cancer. CDR3s include the opening cysteine and the closing phenylalanine or tryptophan. The D gene is left open where the match is weak. Size values are once, few and many counts, or a class for expanded clones, and some rows have none.

cdr3_aa,cdr3_nt,clone_size,d_call,j_call,cdr3_length,v_call
CASSSVAGGDNEQFF,TGTGCCAGCAGCTCCGTAGCGGGAGGCGACAATGAGCAGTTCTTC,NA,TRBD2,TRBJ2-1,15,TRBV11-3
CASSQDGRAGQPQHF,TGCGCCAGCAGCCAAGATGGCAGGGCAGGCCAGCCCCAGCATTTT,NA,NA,TRBJ1-5,15,TRBV4-1
CASSPTLSSGNTIYF,TGCGCCAGCAGCCCGACACTGAGCTCTGGAAACACCATATATTTT,NA,NA,TRBJ1-3,15,TRBV4-3
CASSPGQGKNEAFF,TGTGCCAGTAGTCCCGGACAGGGAAAAAATGAAGCTTTCTTT,NA,TRBD1,TRBJ1-1,14,TRBV19
CASRRGHLPFYEQYF,TGTGCCAGCAGGCGGGGGCATCTTCCTTTCTACGAGCAGTACTTC,NA,NA,TRBJ2-7,15,TRBV6-5
CASSMTRASGTETQYF,TGTGCCAGTAGTATGACCCGCGCTAGCGGGACGGAGACCCAGTACTTC,NA,TRBD2,TRBJ2-5,16,TRBV19
CASSPLSGGSTDTQYF,TGTGCCAGCTCACCTCTTAGCGGGGGGAGCACAGATACGCAGTATTTT,NA,TRBD2,TRBJ2-3,16,TRBV18
CASSQATSGSRQYF,TGCGCCAGCAGCCAAGCGACTAGCGGGAGTAGGCAGTACTTC,NA,TRBD2,TRBJ2-7,14,TRBV4-3
CASSLDGQPQHF,TGCGCCAGCAGCTTGGATGGTCAGCCCCAGCATTTT,NA,NA,TRBJ1-5,12,TRBV5-1
CASSSRTGGNNEQFF,TGTGCCAGCAGCTCACGGACAGGGGGGAACAATGAGCAGTTCTTC,NA,TRBD1,TRBJ2-1,15,TRBV11-3
CASSPTWPSNQPQHF,TGTGCCAGTAGTCCGACGTGGCCTAGCAATCAGCCCCAGCATTTT,few,NA,TRBJ1-5,15,TRBV19
CASSLISSGDDTQYF,TGTGCCAGCAGTTTAATTTCTAGCGGGGATGATACGCAGTATTTT,NA,TRBD2,TRBJ2-3,15,TRBV28
CASYQGPDGYTF,TGTGCCAGTTATCAGGGTCCCGATGGCTACACCTTC,few,NA,TRBJ1-2,12,TRBV19
CASTAVGGLTQLAYEQYF,TGTGCCAGCACCGCAGTTGGTGGACTCACACAGCTGGCCTACGAGCAGTACTTC,NA,NA,TRBJ2-7,18,TRBV28
CASSQGTGYGYTF,TGCGCCAGCAGCCAAGGGACAGGGTACGGCTACACCTTC,NA,TRBD1,TRBJ1-2,13,TRBV4-1
CASSGTSGPSGANVLTF,TGTGCCAGCAGTGGGACTAGCGGGCCGTCTGGGGCCAACGTCCTGACTTTC,NA,TRBD2,TRBJ2-6,17,TRBV6-1
CASSRVGEGRETQYF,TGTGCCAGCAGTCGGGTGGGGGAGGGCCGGGAGACCCAGTACTTC,NA,TRBD2,TRBJ2-5,15,TRBV5-4
CSAYSGPYNEQFF,TGCAGCGCTTATAGCGGGCCTTACAATGAGCAGTTCTTC,few,TRBD2,TRBJ2-1,13,TRBV29-1
CASSRVAGDTDTQYF,TGTGCCAGCAGCCGGGTAGCGGGAGACACAGATACGCAGTATTTT,NA,TRBD2,TRBJ2-3,15,TRBV4-2
CASSLGRDRETDTQYF,TGTGCCAGCAGCTTGGGACGGGACAGGGAAACAGATACGCAGTATTTT,NA,TRBD1,TRBJ2-3,16,TRBV5-4
CASISDRGYEQYF,TGTGCCAGCATCTCGGACAGGGGCTACGAGCAGTACTTC,NA,TRBD1,TRBJ2-7,13,TRBV6-6
CASSSKGPGELFF,TGTGCCAGCAGCTCAAAGGGTCCCGGGGAGCTGTTTTTT,NA,NA,TRBJ2-2,13,TRBV7-3
CASSTHRGRNVGELFF,TGTGCCAGCAGCACCCACAGGGGGCGCAACGTCGGGGAGCTGTTTTTT,once,TRBD1,TRBJ2-2,16,TRBV7-3
CDNSADREDNEQFF,TGCGATAATTCGGCGGACAGGGAGGACAATGAGCAGTTCTTC,NA,TRBD1,TRBJ2-1,14,TRBV23-1
CASSLRQGDYGYTF,TGTGCCAGCAGCCTGAGACAGGGAGACTATGGCTACACCTTC,NA,TRBD1,TRBJ1-2,14,TRBV7-8
CASSLNSAVSYEQYF,TGTGCCAGCAGCTTAAATTCGGCGGTCTCCTACGAGCAGTACTTC,NA,NA,TRBJ2-7,15,TRBV11-3
CASGPRGGSYEQYF,TGTGCTAGTGGTCCCAGGGGCGGCTCCTACGAGCAGTACTTC,NA,NA,TRBJ2-7,14,TRBV12-5
CASSPLAGTEKLFF,TGTGCCAGCAGCCCCTTGGCGGGTACCGAAAAACTGTTTTTT,NA,NA,TRBJ1-4,14,TRBV6-4
CASSSPKSMNTEAFF,TGTGCCAGCAGTTCCCCGAAGAGCATGAACACTGAAGCTTTCTTT,NA,NA,TRBJ1-1,15,TRBV27
CASKTEVYGYTF,TGTGCCAGCAAGACGGAAGTCTATGGCTACACCTTC,NA,NA,TRBJ1-2,12,TRBV2
CASSLTGDTGVTEAFF,TGCGCCAGCAGCTTGACCGGTGACACCGGGGTGACTGAAGCTTTCTTT,few,NA,TRBJ1-1,16,TRBV5-1
CASSIRGSRFNTEAFF,TGTGCCAGTAGTATTAGGGGGAGCCGATTCAACACTGAAGCTTTCTTT,NA,NA,TRBJ1-1,16,TRBV19
CASSPPSTYEQYF,TGTGCCAGCTCACCTCCATCAACCTACGAGCAGTACTTC,NA,NA,TRBJ2-7,13,TRBV18
CASSFPNTGANSYEQYF,TGTGCCAGCAGTTTCCCCAATACAGGGGCCAATTCCTACGAGCAGTACTTC,NA,TRBD1,TRBJ2-7,17,TRBV28
CASSRPPGLAGVAKNIQYF,TGTGCCAGCTCACGACCCCCGGGACTAGCGGGTGTAGCCAAAAACATTCAGTACTTC,NA,TRBD2,TRBJ2-4,19,TRBV18
CASTAPGLGWGHEQYF,TGTGCCAGCACCGCACCGGGACTCGGGTGGGGCCACGAGCAGTACTTC,NA,NA,TRBJ2-7,16,TRBV28
CASSSPGLGTYEQYF,TGTGCCAGCAGTTCACCAGGACTGGGGACCTACGAGCAGTACTTC,NA,NA,TRBJ2-7,15,TRBV11-2
CACIVGLGDYEQYF,TGTGCCTGTATTGTGGGACTAGGGGACTACGAGCAGTACTTC,NA,TRBD2,TRBJ2-7,14,TRBV30
CASSEPRRAGGYQETQYF,TGTGCCAGCAGTGAACCCCGGCGGGCGGGAGGGTACCAAGAGACCCAGTACTTC,NA,TRBD2,TRBJ2-5,18,TRBV6-1
CASTLSGAEQYF,TGTGCCAGCACCTTGTCGGGGGCCGAGCAGTACTTC,NA,NA,TRBJ2-7,12,TRBV2
CASSLTSWTGTGELFF,TGTGCCAGCAGCTTAACCTCCTGGACAGGGACCGGGGAGCTGTTTTTT,NA,TRBD1,TRBJ2-2,16,TRBV7-9
CASSVGLANPYNEQFF,TGCGCCAGCAGCGTGGGACTAGCTAACCCTTACAATGAGCAGTTCTTC,NA,TRBD2,TRBJ2-1,16,TRBV5-1
CASSYSGSSYNEQFF,TGTGCCAGCAGTTATAGCGGGAGCTCCTACAATGAGCAGTTCTTC,NA,TRBD2,TRBJ2-1,15,TRBV6-6
CATSRDYLLTGDKSDTQYF,TGTGCCACCAGCAGAGATTATCTTTTGACAGGGGATAAATCAGATACGCAGTATTTT,NA,TRBD1,TRBJ2-3,19,TRBV15
CASTIRGPETQYF,TGTGCCAGCACTATAAGGGGTCCGGAGACCCAGTACTTC,NA,NA,TRBJ2-5,13,TRBV11-3